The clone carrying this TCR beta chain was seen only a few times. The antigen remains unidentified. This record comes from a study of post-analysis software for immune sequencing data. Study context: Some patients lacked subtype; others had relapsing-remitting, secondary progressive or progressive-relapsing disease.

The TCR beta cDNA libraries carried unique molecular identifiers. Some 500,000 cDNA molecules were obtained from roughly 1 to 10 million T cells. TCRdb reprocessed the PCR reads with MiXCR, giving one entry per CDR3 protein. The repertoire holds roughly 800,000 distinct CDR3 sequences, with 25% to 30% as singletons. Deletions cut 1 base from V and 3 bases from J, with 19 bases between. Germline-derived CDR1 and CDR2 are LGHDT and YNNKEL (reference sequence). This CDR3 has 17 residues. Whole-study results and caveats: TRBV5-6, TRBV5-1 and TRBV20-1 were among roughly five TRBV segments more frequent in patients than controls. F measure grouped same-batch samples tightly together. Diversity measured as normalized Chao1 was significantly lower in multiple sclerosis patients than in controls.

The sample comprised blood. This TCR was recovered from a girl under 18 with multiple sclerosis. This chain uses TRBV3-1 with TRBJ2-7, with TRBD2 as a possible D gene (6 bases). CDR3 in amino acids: CASSQGRAPRGFYEQYF. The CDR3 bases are TGTGCCAGCAGCCAAGGCCGTGCCCCTCGGGGGTTCTACGAGCAGTACTTC.